Each of the 9 T cell receptor beta chains below was sequenced from the same sample in a study of CD8+ T cells in alopecia areata. Extracted RNA was reverse transcribed, and the resulting cDNA served as sequencing template. Produced via immunoSEQ multiplex PCR; TCRdb's table is partial and in-frame only. The table shows 60,000 to 90,000 clones, with approximately 66% occurring only once. Treatment: oral pan-JAK inhibitor, 5-10 mg twice daily. Sequencing used CD8+ T cells sorted from blood, obtained at week 24, from a patient treated with tofacitinib. Receptors were obtained from a human donor with alopecia areata.

This clone was counted between two and nine times. This chain joins TRBV13 and TRBJ2-5; possible D gene TRBD1, 7 bases. This CDR3 contains 16 residues. V lost 5 bases, J lost 3 bases, and 19 bases lay in between. Germline loops: CDR1 PRHDT, CDR2 FYEKMQ (reference sequence). CDR3 bases: TGTGCCAGCAGCCGATTGACAGGGAGGAAAGAAGAGACCCAGTACTTC. It specifies CASSRLTGRKEETQYF. Full variable domain (missing parts from reference TRBV13 and TRBJ2-5): AAGVIQSPRHLIKEKRETATLKCYPIPRHDTVYWYQQGPGQDPQFLISFYEKMQSDKGSIPDRFSAQQFSDYHSELNMSSLELGDSALYFCASSRLTGRKEETQYFGPGTRLLVL.

A few counts support this clone. The chain is built from TRBV2 and TRBJ2-5; TRBD1 aligns across 7 bases. The DNA end is a closer match to TRBJ2-7, so the J assignment may be wrong. This CDR3 has 12 residues. Germline V gene lookup returns CDR1 SNHLY and CDR2 FYNNEI. Here the CDR3 reads CASSDRGYEQYF. The CDR3 nucleotides read TGTGCCAGCAGTGACAGGGGGTACGAGCAGTACTTC.

In its sample, this clone was seen a few times. This chain links TRBV14 with TRBJ2-7; TRBD1 might be the D (5 bases). The V and J ends lost 1 base and 3 bases respectively, with 10 bases between them. Germline values: CDR1 SGHDN, CDR2 FVKESK. There are 14 residues in the CDR3. CDR3 sequence reads: CASSQVSGNYEQYF. The DNA of the CDR3 is TGTGCCAGCAGCCAAGTGTCAGGGAACTACGAGCAGTACTTC.

This sequence joins TRBV29-1 and TRBJ2-7; 8 bases align to TRBD1. J lost 0 bases, V lost 7 bases, and 5 bases had no gene match. Germline V gene lookup returns CDR1 SQVTM and CDR2 ANQGSEA. The CDR3 totals 13 residues. The CDR3 bases are TGCAGCGCCACAGGGGGGAGCTCCTACGAGCAGTACTTC. Encoded protein: CSATGGSSYEQYF.

This clone came up once. This chain connects TRBV2 to TRBJ2-4, with 10 positions matching TRBD1. Germline values: CDR1 SNHLY, CDR2 FYNNEI. This CDR3 comprises 16 residues. V lost 5 bases to trimming and J lost 3 bases; unmatched junction nucleotides: 7. CDR3 protein: CASSWDRGNSKNIQYF. In DNA form, the CDR3 reads TGTGCCAGCAGTTGGGACAGGGGAAATAGCAAAAACATTCAGTACTTC.

The chain combines TRBV19 with TRBJ2-2; the match to TRBD1 covers 9 bases. This CDR3 contains 15 residues. Germline V gives CDR1 LNHDA, CDR2 SQIVND (reference sequence). The ends lost 5 bases at V and 6 bases at J; junction bases unmatched: 7. CDR3 nucleotides: TGTGCCAGTAGTGTCCGGGACAGGGTGCCCGGGGAGCTGTTTTTT. Encoded protein: CASSVRDRVPGELFF.

The chain employs TRBV6-1 and TRBJ1-2; D possibly corresponds to TRBD1 (6 bases). V was cut by 5 bases and J by 0 bases, with 10 bases left in between. The CDR3 spans 14 residues. Germline values: CDR1 MNHNS, CDR2 SASEGT. This CDR3 reads CASSQGFSNYGYTF. DNA for the CDR3: TGTGCCAGCAGTCAGGGGTTCTCTAACTATGGCTACACCTTC.

This clone came up a few times. This rearrangement joins TRBV4-3 to TRBJ2-7; TRBD1 matches at 7 bases. J gave up 3 bases and V 0 bases, and 8 bases lay outside the gene matches. CDR1 and CDR2 from the germline V gene are LGHNA and YSLEER. The CDR3 contains 16 residues. CDR3 nucleotides: TGCGCCAGCAGCCAAGATATTGGGACAGCACGCTACGAGCAGTACTTC. Translation gives CASSQDIGTARYEQYF.

The chain links TRBV5-1 to TRBJ1-1, with TRBD1 as a possible D gene (6 bases). CDR3 length: 17 residues. Germline V lookup: CDR1 SGHRS, CDR2 YFSETQ. V dropped 1 base and J dropped 1 base, with 17 bases sitting between them. CDR3 coding DNA: TGCGCCAGCAGCTTGTCACCTCACAGGGTAGAGAACACTGAAGCTTTCTTT. Its translation: CASSLSPHRVENTEAFF.